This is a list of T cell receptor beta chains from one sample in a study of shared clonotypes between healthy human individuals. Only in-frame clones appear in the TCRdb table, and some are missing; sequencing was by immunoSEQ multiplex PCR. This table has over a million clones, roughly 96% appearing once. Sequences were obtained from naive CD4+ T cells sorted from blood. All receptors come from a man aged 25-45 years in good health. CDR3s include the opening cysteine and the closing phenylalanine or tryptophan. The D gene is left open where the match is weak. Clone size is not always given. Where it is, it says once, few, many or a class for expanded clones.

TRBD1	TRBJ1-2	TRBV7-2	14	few	TGTGCCAGCAACCCAGTGACAGGGGACTATGGCTACACCTTC	CASNPVTGDYGYTF
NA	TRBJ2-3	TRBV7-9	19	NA	TGTGCCAGCAGCCGCTTAGGGCTCGGGACGGCATCCACCACAGATACGCAGTATTTT	CASSRLGLGTASTTDTQYF
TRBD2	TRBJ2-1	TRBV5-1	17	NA	TGCGCCAGCAGCAAACTAGCGGGAGGGCCGGGTTTCAATGAGCAGTTCTTC	CASSKLAGGPGFNEQFF
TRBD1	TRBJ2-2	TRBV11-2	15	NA	TGTGCCAGCAGGCCTACAGGGGCGAACACCGGGGAGCTGTTTTTT	CASRPTGANTGELFF
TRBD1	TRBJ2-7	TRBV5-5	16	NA	TGTGCCAGCAGCTTAAGGACAGGCGCAATGGGCTACGAGCAGTACTTC	CASSLRTGAMGYEQYF
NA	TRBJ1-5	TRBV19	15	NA	TGTGCCAGTAGTATTGGGCCAGGGAGGAGTCAGCCCCAGCATTTT	CASSIGPGRSQPQHF
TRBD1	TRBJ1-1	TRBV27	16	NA	TGTGCCAGCAGTTTAACGGGGACAGGGATGAACACTGAAGCTTTCTTT	CASSLTGTGMNTEAFF
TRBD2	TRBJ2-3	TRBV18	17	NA	TGTGCCAGCTCACCCAGGACTAGCGGATCCCGCACAGATACGCAGTATTTT	CASSPRTSGSRTDTQYF
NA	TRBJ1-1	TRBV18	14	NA	TGTGCCAGCTCACTCGCTACAGGTGACACTGAAGCTTTCTTT	CASSLATGDTEAFF
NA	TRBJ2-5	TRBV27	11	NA	TGTGCCAGCATCAAGGGGGAGACCCAGTACTTC	CASIKGETQYF
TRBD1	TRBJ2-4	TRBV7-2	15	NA	TGTGCCAGCAGCTTAGGGAACAGGGGTCTTAACATTCAGTACTTC	CASSLGNRGLNIQYF
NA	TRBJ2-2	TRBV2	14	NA	TGTGCCAGCAGTGTTTCCAGGGAGGTCGGGGAGCTGTTTTTT	CASSVSREVGELFF
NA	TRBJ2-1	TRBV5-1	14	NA	TGCGCCAGCAGCTTGTCTTCCCCGCTCCATGAGCAGTTCTTC	CASSLSSPLHEQFF
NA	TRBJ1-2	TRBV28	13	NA	TGTGCCAGCAGTCCCTCGGGGAGCTATGGCTACACCTTC	CASSPSGSYGYTF
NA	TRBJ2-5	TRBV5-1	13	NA	TGCGCCAGCTACCGCGACGGTACCCGTGCCCAGTACTTC	CASYRDGTRAQYF
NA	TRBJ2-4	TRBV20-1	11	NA	TGCAGTGCTAGAGTGGTACGTCCACAGTACTTC	CSARVVRPQYF
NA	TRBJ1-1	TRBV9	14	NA	TGTGCCAGCAGCGTAGCCCACAGGCCCACTGAAGCTTTCTTT	CASSVAHRPTEAFF
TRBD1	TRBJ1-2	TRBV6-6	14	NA	TGTGCCAGCAGTGGGGACAGGGGGCCTCTGGGCTACACCTTC	CASSGDRGPLGYTF
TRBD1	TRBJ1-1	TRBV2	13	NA	TGTGCCAGTCTGGGGACAGCGACCATTGAAGCTTTCTTT	CASLGTATIEAFF
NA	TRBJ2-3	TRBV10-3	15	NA	TGTGCCATCAGTGTTGGGTCCGCTTCAGCAGATACGCAGTATTTT	CAISVGSASADTQYF
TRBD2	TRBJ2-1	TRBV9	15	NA	TGTGCCAGCAGCGTTCTGAGCGGGAGATACAATGAGCAGTTCTTC	CASSVLSGRYNEQFF
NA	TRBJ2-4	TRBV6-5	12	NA	TGTGCCAGCAGTTACACCAAAAACATTCAGTACTTC	CASSYTKNIQYF
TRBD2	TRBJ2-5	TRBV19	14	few	TGTGCCAGTAGTATCGGGGGGGCCCAAGAGACCCAGTACTTC	CASSIGGAQETQYF
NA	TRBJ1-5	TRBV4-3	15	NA	TGCGCCAGCAGCCAAGTTACAGGCGGCAATCAGCCCCAGCATTTT	CASSQVTGGNQPQHF
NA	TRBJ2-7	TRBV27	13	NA	TGTGCCAGCAGTTTACAGGGGATACACGAGCAGTACTTC	CASSLQGIHEQYF
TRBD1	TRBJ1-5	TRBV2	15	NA	TGTGCCAGCAGTTTACAGGGGCGCGGCAATCAGCCCCAGCATTTT	CASSLQGRGNQPQHF
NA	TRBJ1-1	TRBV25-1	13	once	TGTGCCAGCAGTGAAGCACAGAACACTGAAGCTTTCTTT	CASSEAQNTEAFF
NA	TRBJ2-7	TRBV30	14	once	TGTGCCTGGAGCCCGGGGGCTAGCGACTACGAGCAGTACTTC	CAWSPGASDYEQYF
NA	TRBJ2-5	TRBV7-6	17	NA	TGTGCCAGCAGCTTTCCAGGGGAGGGAGCACAACAAGAGACCCAGTACTTC	CASSFPGEGAQQETQYF
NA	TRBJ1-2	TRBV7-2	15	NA	TGTGCCAGCAGCTTAGTCCCCAGGACAAACTATGGCTACACCTTC	CASSLVPRTNYGYTF
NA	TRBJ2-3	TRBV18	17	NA	TGTGCCAGCTCACCGAGCAGTAATGGGGTCAGCACAGATACGCAGTATTTT	CASSPSSNGVSTDTQYF
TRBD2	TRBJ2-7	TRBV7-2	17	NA	TGTGCCAGCAGCTTAGGTGGCGGGAGGGCCGGGTCCTACGAGCAGTACTTC	CASSLGGGRAGSYEQYF
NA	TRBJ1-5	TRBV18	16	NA	TGTGCCAGCTCACCAGTGTCTGGAAATAGCAATCAGCCCCAGCATTTT	CASSPVSGNSNQPQHF
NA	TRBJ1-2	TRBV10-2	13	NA	TGCGCCAGCAGGGTTGACCGCAACTATGGCTACACCTTC	CASRVDRNYGYTF
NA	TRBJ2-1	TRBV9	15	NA	TGTGCCAGCAGCGTAGCTTCGGGCTCCCTCCGCGAGCAGTTCTTC	CASSVASGSLREQFF
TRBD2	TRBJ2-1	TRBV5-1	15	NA	TGCGCCAGCAGCTTGGCTAGCGGGACCTACAATGAGCAGTTCTTC	CASSLASGTYNEQFF
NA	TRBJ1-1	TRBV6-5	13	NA	TGTGCCAGCAGTCGACGGGCTAACACTGAAGCTTTCTTT	CASSRRANTEAFF
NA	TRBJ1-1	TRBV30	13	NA	TGTGCCTGGAGTTTCAGTATGAACACTGAAGCTTTCTTT	CAWSFSMNTEAFF
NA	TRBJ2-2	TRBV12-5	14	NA	TGTGCTAGTGGTTTTGACACCCTCACCGGGGAGCTGTTTTTT	CASGFDTLTGELFF
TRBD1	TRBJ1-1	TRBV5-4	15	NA	TGTGCCAGCAGCGATAGGGACAGGAAGAACACTGAAGCTTTCTTT	CASSDRDRKNTEAFF
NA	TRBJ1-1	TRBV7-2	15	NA	TGTGCCAGCAGTTATTTAGGGGCCTACGACAGTGAAGCTTTCTTT	CASSYLGAYDSEAFF
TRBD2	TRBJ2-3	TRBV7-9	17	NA	TGTGCCAGCAGCCCCCTACTCACTAGCGGAAGCACAGATACGCAGTATTTT	CASSPLLTSGSTDTQYF
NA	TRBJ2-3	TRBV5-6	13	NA	TGTGCCAGCAGCAGACAGAGCACAGATACGCAGTATTTT	CASSRQSTDTQYF
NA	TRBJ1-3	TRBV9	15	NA	TGTGCCAGCAGCGACGGGGACGGCTCTGGAAACACCATATATTTT	CASSDGDGSGNTIYF
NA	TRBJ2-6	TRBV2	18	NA	TGTGCCAGCAGTGGGTCAGAACTAGGACTCTCTGGGGCCAACGTCCTGACTTTC	CASSGSELGLSGANVLTF
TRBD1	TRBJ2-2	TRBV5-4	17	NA	TGTGCCAGCAGCGCCCGGACAGGGGGCACGGTCACCGGGGAGCTGTTTTTT	CASSARTGGTVTGELFF
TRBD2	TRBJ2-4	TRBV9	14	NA	TGTGCCAGCAGCCCTCGACTAGCGGAAAACACTCAGTACTTC	CASSPRLAENTQYF
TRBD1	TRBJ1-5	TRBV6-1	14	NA	TGTGCCAGCAGCCCTGACAGGGGAGGTCAGCCCCAGCATTTT	CASSPDRGGQPQHF
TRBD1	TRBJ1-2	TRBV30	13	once	TGTGCCTCCACCCGCCCCAGGGGGGTACTCTACACCTTC	CASTRPRGVLYTF
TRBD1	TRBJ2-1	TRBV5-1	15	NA	TGCGCCAGCAGATCCGGGACAGGGGATTACAATGAGCAGTTCTTC	CASRSGTGDYNEQFF